This passage covers 29 T cell receptor beta chains from one sample sequenced in a study of blood T cell repertoires in COVID-19. The table came from immunoSEQ multiplex PCR; TCRdb's copy has only in-frame clones and leaves some out. Of some 250,000 clones listed, roughly nine tenths are singletons. Material for sequencing was peripheral blood. Every receptor here comes from a man between 60 and 75 years old with acute or convalescent COVID-19.

V gene TRBV6-5 combines with J gene TRBJ2-1; TRBD2 matches at 10 bases. This CDR3 has 15 residues. The germline CDR1 and CDR2 sequences are MNHEY and SVGAGI. The ends lost 7 bases at V and 9 bases at J; junction bases unmatched: 12. The CDR3 here is CASNHRLAGSPEQFF. The CDR3 DNA sequence: TGTGCCAGCAACCACCGACTAGCGGGCTCCCCTGAGCAGTTCTTC.

This clone appeared once. The chain carries TRBV10-3 and TRBJ1-1; D uncertain. Germline V gene lookup returns CDR1 ENHRY and CDR2 SYGVKD. The CDR3 loop spans 13 amino acids. V gave up 7 bases and J gave up 0 bases, with 9 bases separating them. The CDR3 reads CAIIQDLNTEAFF. CDR3 sequence (DNA): TGTGCCATCATCCAGGATCTGAACACTGAAGCTTTCTTT.

This chain joins TRBV19 and TRBJ2-5; TRBD2 aligns across 7 bases. V shed 3 bases and J 4 bases; nucleotides not matched to a gene: 8. The CDR3 covers 15 residues. The germline V gene encodes CDR1 LNHDA and CDR2 SQIVND (reference sequence). CDR3 sequence (DNA): TGTGCCAGTAGTATCGGGACTAATTCGCCAGAGACCCAGTACTTC. This translates into CASSIGTNSPETQYF.

The CDR3: CASSYRDSLNTEAFF. DNA of the CDR3: TGTGCCAGCAGTTATCGGGACAGTCTGAACACTGAAGCTTTCTTT. This rearrangement joins TRBV6-5 to TRBJ1-1; 7 bases line up with TRBD1. This CDR3 contains 15 residues. J was trimmed by 0 bases and V by 3 bases; bases with no gene match: 4. CDR1 is MNHEY and CDR2 is SVGAGI in the germline V gene.

V usage is TRBV15 and J usage is TRBJ2-3; 12 nucleotides match TRBD2. Germline values: CDR1 LNHNV, CDR2 YYDKDF (reference sequence). J gave up 4 bases and V 3 bases, and 5 bases lay outside the gene matches. The length of the CDR3 is 16 residues. Here the CDR3 reads CATSSLLAGGADTQYF. The CDR3 nucleotides are TGTGCCACCAGCAGCCTACTAGCGGGAGGCGCAGATACGCAGTATTTT.

The V call is TRBV4-1, the J call TRBJ1-5; 7 bases agree with TRBD1. This CDR3 is 17 amino acids long. The trim removed 1 base at V and 2 bases at J, leaving 8 bases unmatched. Germline V gene sequence: CDR1 MGHRA, CDR2 YSYEKL. The DNA for the CDR3 is TGCGCCAGCAGCCAAGCAGGGGGGCTGTTTGGCAATCAGCCCCAGCATTTT. As protein: CASSQAGGLFGNQPQHF.

V is TRBV6-5 and J is TRBJ1-1, with TRBD1 as a possible D gene (6 bases). V was trimmed by 1 base and J by 8 bases, leaving 20 bases between them. The CDR3 runs to 16 residues. Germline lookup yields CDR1 MNHEY and CDR2 SVGAGI. CDR3 sequence: CASSYWGGAIPAEAFF. Here the CDR3 DNA reads TGTGCCAGCAGTTACTGGGGGGGGGCTATCCCGGCAGAAGCTTTCTTT.

The gene calls are TRBV30 and TRBJ2-1; 11 bases map to TRBD1. Germline V gene data show CDR1 as GTSNPN and CDR2 as SVGIG (reference sequence). J was trimmed by 4 bases and V by 3 bases; bases with no gene match: 14. This CDR3 spans 18 amino acids. CDR3: CAWRDSLTGTGGYNEQFF. The DNA of the CDR3 is TGTGCCTGGAGAGACAGCCTGACCGGGACAGGGGGGTACAATGAGCAGTTCTTC. The variable domain in full, with the rest retrieved from reference TRBV30 and TRBJ2-1, is SQTIHQWPATLVQPVGSPLSLECTVEGTSNPNLYWYRQAAGRGLQLLFYSVGIGQISSEVPQNLSASRPQDRQFILSSKKLLLSDSGFYLCAWRDSLTGTGGYNEQFFGPGTRLTVL.

This clone was observed a handful of times. This sequence joins TRBV29-1 and TRBJ2-2; perhaps TRBD1 as D (7 bases). Trimming pared 1 base from V and 0 bases from J, leaving 12 bases between. Germline V gene sequence: CDR1 SQVTM, CDR2 ANQGSEA. CDR3 length equals 16 residues. The CDR3 DNA reads TGCAGCGTTGAAGTCGGAGGGGGCTCGAACACCGGGGAGCTGTTTTTT. It specifies CSVEVGGGSNTGELFF.

V is TRBV5-1 and J is TRBJ1-4, with 7 nucleotides matching TRBD1. V shed 1 base, J shed 6 bases, and the junction held 6 bases outside the gene matches. The CDR3 length is 15 residues. Germline CDR1 is SGHRS and CDR2 is YFSETQ. The CDR3 loop reads CASSLLTGADEKLFF. CDR3 coding DNA: TGCGCCAGCAGCTTGCTAACAGGGGCAGATGAAAAACTGTTTTTT.

This clone has more than one count but fewer than ten. The chain employs TRBV4-2 and TRBJ1-6, with D perhaps TRBD1 (6 bases). V dropped 0 bases and J dropped 7 bases, with 13 bases sitting between them. This CDR3 is 16 amino acids long. Germline CDR1 and CDR2: LGHNA and YNFKEQ. The CDR3: CASSQEGRGENSPLHF. The DNA of the CDR3 is TGTGCCAGCAGCCAAGAAGGCAGGGGCGAGAATTCACCCCTCCACTTT.

The gene calls are TRBV18 and TRBJ2-1; D is unclear. V was cut by 2 bases and J by 7 bases, with 6 bases left in between. The germline V gene has CDR1 KGHSH and CDR2 LQKENI. The CDR3 extends over 12 amino acids. The CDR3 is CASSPGLNEQFF. CDR3 nucleotides: TGTGCCAGCTCACCAGGGCTAAATGAGCAGTTCTTC. Looking up the rest from reference TRBV18 and TRBJ2-1 gives the full variable domain: NAGVMQNPRHLVRRRGQEARLRCSPMKGHSHVYWYRQLPEEGLKFMVYLQKENIIDESGMPKERFSAEFPKEGPSILRIQQVVRGDSAAYFCASSPGLNEQFFGPGTRLTVL.

CDR3 region: CASSYADKSSYEQYF. For the CDR3, the DNA is TGTGCCAGCAGTTACGCGGACAAGAGCTCCTACGAGCAGTACTTC. This chain uses TRBV6-2 or TRBV6-3 with TRBJ2-7, with D tentatively TRBD1 (5 bases). The V gene's germline CDR1 is MNHEY and CDR2 SVGEGT. V was pared by 2 bases and J by 0 bases, with 11 bases between. The CDR3 covers 15 residues.

V gene TRBV4-1 combines with J gene TRBJ1-2; the match to TRBD1 covers 7 bases. Losses at the gene ends were 4 bases for V and 5 bases for J; bases not matched to a gene: 7. CDR1 is MGHRA, CDR2 YSYEKL, per germline. The CDR3 sequence is 14 residues long. The CDR3 loop reads CASSPAGTEYGYTF. Here the CDR3 DNA reads TGCGCCAGCAGCCCGGCCGGGACAGAGTATGGCTACACCTTC.

The rearrangement joins TRBV4-3 to TRBJ2-5; 12 positions match TRBD2. The CDR3 contains 17 residues. V lost 0 bases, J lost 4 bases, and 6 bases stayed unmatched. Germline V gene sequence: CDR1 LGHNA, CDR2 YSLEER. The CDR3 DNA reads TGCGCCAGCAGCCAAGATTTGACTAGCGGGAGACCAGAGACCCAGTACTTC. Residues: CASSQDLTSGRPETQYF.

The chain carries TRBV24-1 and TRBJ1-1; D remains ambiguous. Trimming left V 5 bases short and J 6 bases short, with 15 bases between. CDR1 and CDR2 from the germline V gene are KGHDR and SFDVKD. CDR3 length: 14 residues. CDR3: CATSAGPGSPEAFF. CDR3 in DNA: TGTGCCACCAGTGCCGGTCCGGGAAGCCCTGAAGCTTTCTTT.

The V gene is TRBV30, the J gene TRBJ2-7; D gene unclear. Trimming removed 0 bases from V and 5 bases from J, with 11 bases in between. The CDR3 runs 13 residues. Germline-derived CDR1 and CDR2 are GTSNPN and SVGIG (reference sequence). CDR3 coding DNA: TGTGCCTGGAGTGTAAACCGACTTAACGAGCAGTACTTC. Protein sequence: CAWSVNRLNEQYF. The full variable domain, in which reference TRBV30 and TRBJ2-7 provide the parts outside the CDR3, is SQTIHQWPATLVQPVGSPLSLECTVEGTSNPNLYWYRQAAGRGLQLLFYSVGIGQISSEVPQNLSASRPQDRQFILSSKKLLLSDSGFYLCAWSVNRLNEQYFGPGTRLTVT.

This rearrangement joins TRBV6-5 to TRBJ1-3; 7 nucleotides agree with TRBD1. CDR1 and CDR2 (germline): MNHEY, SVGAGI. With V trimmed by 6 bases and J by 2 bases, 4 bases remained unmatched. This CDR3 contains 14 residues. CDR3: CASRRGTAGNTIYF. For the CDR3, the DNA is TGTGCCAGCAGACGTGGGACAGCTGGAAACACCATATATTTT.

The chain combines TRBV13 with TRBJ1-6; 8 nucleotides match TRBD1. The junction had 6 bases not matched to a gene; V was cut back by 6 bases and J by 2 bases. This CDR3 spans 16 amino acids. Germline V gene data show CDR1 as PRHDT and CDR2 as FYEKMQ (reference sequence). The CDR3 here is CASRPGQGTYNSPLHF. The CDR3 coding sequence is TGTGCCAGCAGGCCCGGACAGGGCACCTATAATTCACCCCTCCACTTT.

The chain is built from TRBV2 and TRBJ1-5; D uncertain. V lost 3 bases to trimming and J lost 9 bases, with 9 bases between them. There are 12 residues in the CDR3. Germline assignment: CDR1 SNHLY and CDR2 FYNNEI. For the CDR3, the DNA is TGTGCCAGCAGTGACCCCCAATTGCCCCAGCATTTT. Translating it yields CASSDPQLPQHF.

The rearrangement uses TRBV7-9 and TRBJ2-5; D is unresolved. Looked up from germline, CDR1 is SEHNR and CDR2 is FQNEAQ (reference sequence). CDR3 size: 15 residues. Trimming cost V 2 bases and J 4 bases, with 14 bases left between them. The CDR3 coding sequence is TGTGCCAGCAGCTTATTACGAGGATCACCAGAGACCCAGTACTTC. It specifies CASSLLRGSPETQYF.

This clone was counted a single time. The rearrangement uses TRBV6-6 and TRBJ2-1; TRBD1 agrees at 7 bases. There are 14 residues in the CDR3. Trimming took 7 bases from V and 3 from J; bases not matched to a gene: 6. Germline assignment: CDR1 MNHNY and CDR2 SVGAGI (reference sequence). The CDR3 spells CASIPGQNYNEQFF. The CDR3 nucleotides read TGTGCCAGCATCCCGGGACAGAACTACAATGAGCAGTTCTTC.

The rearrangement uses TRBV3-1 (or the pseudogene TRBV3-2) and TRBJ2-7, with D unresolved. The V end was cut by 0 bases, the J end by 3 bases, with 9 bases between. Germline assignment: CDR1 LGHDT and CDR2 YNNKEL (reference sequence). The CDR3 loop spans 14 amino acids. CDR3 residues: CASSQDSNGYEQYF. The CDR3 DNA sequence: TGTGCCAGCAGCCAAGATTCTAACGGCTACGAGCAGTACTTC.

The chain joins TRBV19 to TRBJ2-3; 9 bases fit TRBD1. CDR3 size: 14 residues. Germline V gene data show CDR1 as LNHDA and CDR2 as SQIVND (reference sequence). With 5 bases clipped from V and 3 bases from J, the junction kept 3 bases outside the gene matches. The chain's CDR3 is CASSVDRGTDTQYF. The CDR3, as DNA: TGTGCCAGTAGTGTGGACAGGGGTACAGATACGCAGTATTTT.

This clone was counted between two and nine times. CDR3 residues: CASSDQGAPGGYTF. CDR3 DNA sequence: TGTGCCAGCAGCGACCAGGGGGCCCCCGGTGGCTACACCTTC. The chain joins TRBV2 to TRBJ1-2; 8 bases match TRBD1. V gave up 6 bases and J gave up 7 bases; unmatched junction bases: 10. The length of the CDR3 is 14 residues. Germline V gene data show CDR1 as SNHLY and CDR2 as FYNNEI.

V is TRBV29-1 and J is TRBJ2-6; 7 positions agree with TRBD2. V shed 2 bases, J shed 3 bases, and the junction held 4 bases outside the gene matches. Germline V lookup: CDR1 SQVTM, CDR2 ANQGSEA. The CDR3 has 15 amino acids. The CDR3 DNA sequence: TGCAGCGTTGAATTAGGCGGGAGTGGGGCCAACGTCCTGACTTTC. Its protein product is CSVELGGSGANVLTF.

This chain joins TRBV19 and TRBJ1-2, with 7 positions matching TRBD1. CDR3 length: 15 amino acids. Per germline, CDR1 LNHDA and CDR2 SQIVND (reference sequence). V shed 7 bases, J shed 7 bases, and the junction held 15 bases outside the gene matches. CDR3 loop: CASTDGGTGALGYTF. CDR3 DNA sequence: TGTGCCAGTACCGACGGAGGTACAGGGGCGCTTGGCTACACCTTC.

The chain is built from TRBV6-2 or TRBV6-3 and TRBJ1-5, with D possibly matching TRBD1 (5 bases). The V gene's germline CDR1 is MNHEY and CDR2 SVGEGT. V lost 5 bases and J lost 1, with 21 bases in between. The CDR3 sequence is 18 residues long. CDR3 nucleotides: TGTGCCAGCAGTCCCCCCCAGACAGACCTCGGGAGCAATCAGCCCCAGCATTTT. Protein product: CASSPPQTDLGSNQPQHF.

The chain links TRBV6-5 to TRBJ2-3; 7 bases match TRBD2. This CDR3 is built from 16 residues. Per germline, CDR1 MNHEY and CDR2 SVGAGI. V gave up 4 bases and J gave up 4 bases; unmatched junction bases: 11. The CDR3 loop reads CASSSPSGTGPDTQYF. In DNA form, the CDR3 reads TGTGCCAGCAGTTCGCCGAGCGGGACCGGGCCAGATACGCAGTATTTT.